This entry describes one TCR beta chain. Its binding antigen is unknown. Base qualities are not at hand, and no much larger clone is one base apart. For sequencing of the TCRbeta CDR3 region, genomic DNA was extracted from the sorted cells. The immunoSEQ Assay was used for sequencing of TCRbeta CDR3 regions. The clones in this table, taken by TCRdb from immuneACCESS, are in-frame only. Not every clone is retained; where verified, under half of the shortfall comes from an unresolved V gene, and the cause of the rest is unknown. The table for this sample lists approximately 60,000 clones; over 85% of them were counted only once. Under 20% of the sample comes from the top ten. This entry belongs to a study of OX40 agonist ivuxolimab in advanced cancers. Describing the broader study: Ivuxolimab was a fully human IgG2 agonistic monoclonal antibody targeting the costimulatory receptor OX40 (CD134). Intravenous ivuxolimab was administered to patients every 2 weeks at six dose levels: 0.01, 0.1, 0.3, 1.5, 3 and 10 mg/kg. Of the approximately 50 dose-escalation patients, hepatocellular carcinoma was present in approximately 20, melanoma in about 15, renal cell carcinoma in 9 and head and neck cancer in 9. The dose-escalation cohort was around 83% male with a mean age of about 60 years, ranging from roughly 20 to 80. Prior anti-PD-1, anti-PD-L1 or anti-CTLA-4 therapy was permitted, and checkpoint inhibitors had been received by roughly two fifths of dose-escalation patients. Three dose-escalation patients achieved partial responses, one with hepatocellular carcinoma and two with cutaneous melanoma. The point of sequencing TCRbeta in the periphery was to test whether ivuxolimab changed TCR sequence diversity and drove clonal T-cell expansion. The paper reports the monotherapy dose-escalation portion (N of about 50 patients) of the phase I ivuxolimab trial. The paper's findings and limits, for the study overall: At doses from 0.1 to 3.0 mg/kg, clonal expansion was seen in both CD4+ and CD8+ blood T cells between baseline and week 6. After ivuxolimab, expanded clones were on average more numerous among CD8+ T cells than among CD4+ T cells. In the 0.1-3.0 mg/kg groups, partial responders had among the lowest normalized peripheral clonal expansion, particularly in CD8+ T cells. Which antigens the clonally expanded peripheral T cells were specific for was not determined. Low levels of normalized T-cell clonal expansion were also seen in some nonresponding patients.

Patients with autoimmune disease history or receiving systemic immunosuppression were excluded from the trial. Peripheral blood for TCR sequencing was drawn from every dose cohort at baseline, at cycle 4 day 1 and at cycle 7 day 1. The samples were taken from a phase I, first-in-human, multicenter, open-label dose-escalation trial of ivuxolimab. Adults with locally advanced or metastatic melanoma, renal cell, hepatocellular, or head and neck squamous cell carcinoma were enrolled in the trial. CD4+ and CD8+ T cells were sorted separately from peripheral blood before TCR sequencing. Sequenced here: CD4+ or CD8+ T cells sorted from blood, sampled in a trial of the OX40 agonist ivuxolimab. This clonotype originated in an adult with an advanced solid tumor such as melanoma, head and neck, liver or kidney cancer.

The DNA sequence is as follows: TGTGCCAGCAGCTTATCGAACCAAGGGATTAATGAAAAACTGTTTTTT. Its coded protein is CASSLSNQGINEKLFF. The chain couples TRBV7-8 to TRBJ1-4, with no confidently assigned D gene. The CDR3 spans 16 residues, from the cysteine through the phenylalanine. The kept DNA is CDR3 alone, 48 bases in frame from the first base. The germline V gene sets CDR1 to SGHVS and CDR2 to FQNEAQ. At the junction V is shortened by 2 bases and J by 4 bases, with 14 bases in between.